This T cell receptor (beta chain) was observed in a study of response to subunit inactivated influenza vaccine. The germline CDR1 and CDR2 sequences are SNHLY and FYNNEI. J lost 1 base, V lost 6 bases, and 6 bases had no gene match. This CDR3 spans 15 amino acids. MiXCR, run by TCRdb on the RT-PCR reads, gives a single entry per CDR3 protein. The data contain some 540,000 distinct CDR3 sequences, approximately 24% of them singletons. These sequences were also reported in another study, on T cells expressing NK-cell markers. That work contributes: Template switching by 5'RACE with UMIs generated the TCR beta cDNA. Sequenced donors, eight in total, included seven who were HCMV-seropositive and one who was seronegative. An anti-gamma-delta TCR antibody was added in several experiments. It restricted sorting to alpha-beta TCR-expressing T cells. In a handful of donors, dominant CD3+CD56+NKG2C+ clones formed 1.0-7.0% of CD8+ cells. For a few donors, these clonotypes were likewise the leading ones in the CD3+CD56-NKG2C+ fraction.

The gene calls are TRBV2 and TRBJ2-7; 10 bases are a match to TRBD2. The material sequenced was CD4+ T cells sorted from PBMCs, taken roughly 13 days after vaccination. The clonotype originates from a man aged 50-59 years who received an inactivated influenza vaccine. CDR3 in amino acids: CASRPGLASSYEQYF. CDR3 coding DNA: TGTGCCAGCAGACCGGGACTAGCGTCATCCTACGAGCAGTACTTC.